These T cell receptor beta chains were read from a single sample in a study of blood T cells in healthy people across ages. TCRdb analysed the 5' RACE reads with MiXCR anew, one entry per CDR3 protein. Of 1.8 million or so distinct CDR3 sequences in the sample, more than 35% were seen once. Sequenced sample: blood. The receptors originated from a human donor in good health. The CDR3 runs from the conserved cysteine through the conserved F or W. D genes are given only for firm matches. The size field is filled for only some rows; it gives once, few, many or a size class.

j_call: TRBJ1-2; v_call: TRBV14; d_call: TRBD1; clone_size: -; cdr3_nt: TGTGCCAGCAGCCAGAAACCGGGACAGAAAAACTATGGCTACACCTTC; cdr3_aa: CASSQKPGQKNYGYTF
j_call: TRBJ1-2; v_call: TRBV7-2; d_call: -; clone_size: few; cdr3_nt: TGTGCCAGCAGCTCGGGACCGCGAGATGGCTACACCTTC; cdr3_aa: CASSSGPRDGYTF
j_call: TRBJ2-3; v_call: TRBV20-1; d_call: -; clone_size: -; cdr3_nt: TGCAGTGCTTTACGGCAAGACACAGATACGCAGTATTTT; cdr3_aa: CSALRQDTDTQYF
j_call: TRBJ1-2; v_call: TRBV6-1; d_call: -; clone_size: -; cdr3_nt: TGTGCCAGCAGTGAAGTCTTATCGGGGGTTGGTGGCTACACCTTC; cdr3_aa: CASSEVLSGVGGYTF
j_call: TRBJ1-2; v_call: TRBV29-1; d_call: TRBD1; clone_size: -; cdr3_nt: TGCAGCGTTGTTAGGGACAGAATAAACTATGGCTACACCTTC; cdr3_aa: CSVVRDRINYGYTF
j_call: TRBJ2-7; v_call: TRBV3-1; d_call: -; clone_size: -; cdr3_nt: TGTGCCAGCAGCTCGCACCCTAGTGCGGTAATCGAGCAGTACTTC; cdr3_aa: CASSSHPSAVIEQYF
j_call: TRBJ2-1; v_call: TRBV10-3; d_call: TRBD1; clone_size: -; cdr3_nt: TGTGCCATCAGTGACGACAGGGAAGCTGGTGAGCAGTTCTTC; cdr3_aa: CAISDDREAGEQFF
j_call: TRBJ2-7; v_call: TRBV6-2/TRBV6-3; d_call: TRBD2; clone_size: once; cdr3_nt: TGTGCCAGCAGTGGACCCCTAGCGGGGGGTTCCTACAATGAGCAGTACTTC; cdr3_aa: CASSGPLAGGSYNEQYF
j_call: TRBJ2-3; v_call: TRBV20-1; d_call: -; clone_size: many; cdr3_nt: TGCAGTGCTAGAGTAGGAAGCACAGATACGCAGTATTTT; cdr3_aa: CSARVGSTDTQYF
j_call: TRBJ2-7; v_call: TRBV12-3/TRBV12-4; d_call: -; clone_size: once; cdr3_nt: TGTGCCAGCAGTTTAAGGGGTCGGCGGTGGTACGAGCAGTACTTC; cdr3_aa: CASSLRGRRWYEQYF
j_call: TRBJ1-2; v_call: TRBV6-5; d_call: -; clone_size: -; cdr3_nt: TGTGCCAGCAGTTACAGTTTAACAGAGGACTATGGCTACACCTTC; cdr3_aa: CASSYSLTEDYGYTF
j_call: TRBJ2-3; v_call: TRBV7-6; d_call: TRBD2; clone_size: -; cdr3_nt: TGTGCCAGCAGCTCCCGGACTAGCGCAGGCACAGATACGCAGTATTTT; cdr3_aa: CASSSRTSAGTDTQYF
j_call: TRBJ1-2; v_call: TRBV6-2/TRBV6-3; d_call: TRBD1; clone_size: few; cdr3_nt: TGTGCCAGCAGTAAAAGGGGACAGGCCTATGGCTACACCTTC; cdr3_aa: CASSKRGQAYGYTF
j_call: TRBJ2-3; v_call: TRBV5-1; d_call: -; clone_size: -; cdr3_nt: TGCGCCAGCAATCCGGGGGCCTGGGATAGAGATACGCAGTATTTT; cdr3_aa: CASNPGAWDRDTQYF
j_call: TRBJ1-5; v_call: TRBV20-1; d_call: -; clone_size: many; cdr3_nt: TGCAGTGCTACCACCCTGGACACTTCGGACAGAGACAATCAGCCCCAGCATTTT; cdr3_aa: CSATTLDTSDRDNQPQHF
j_call: TRBJ1-5; v_call: TRBV5-5; d_call: -; clone_size: -; cdr3_nt: TGTGCCAGCAGCCCTTCCTCGTTACAGCCCCAGCATTTT; cdr3_aa: CASSPSSLQPQHF
j_call: TRBJ1-2; v_call: TRBV10-3; d_call: TRBD1; clone_size: -; cdr3_nt: TGTGCCATCAGTGAGCCGGGACAGGGAGCCGGCTATGGCTACACCTTC; cdr3_aa: CAISEPGQGAGYGYTF
j_call: TRBJ2-7; v_call: TRBV12-3/TRBV12-4; d_call: -; clone_size: -; cdr3_nt: TGTGCCAGCAGTCGGGGCTACGGGACCGAGGAGCAGTACTTC; cdr3_aa: CASSRGYGTEEQYF
j_call: TRBJ2-2; v_call: TRBV20-1; d_call: -; clone_size: -; cdr3_nt: TGCAGTGCTAGTTATGGTGGCACCGGGGAGCTGTTTTTT; cdr3_aa: CSASYGGTGELFF
j_call: TRBJ2-7; v_call: TRBV5-1; d_call: -; clone_size: -; cdr3_nt: TGCGCCAGCAGCTTGGACGGACGTTACGAGCAGTACTTC; cdr3_aa: CASSLDGRYEQYF
j_call: TRBJ2-1; v_call: TRBV7-3; d_call: -; clone_size: few; cdr3_nt: TGTGCCAGCAGCTTGGTTACAGATTCCAATGAGCAGTTCTTC; cdr3_aa: CASSLVTDSNEQFF
j_call: TRBJ2-7; v_call: TRBV7-2; d_call: TRBD2; clone_size: few; cdr3_nt: TGTGCCAGCAGCTTGCGTGTTTTTCTAGCGGGGGAGGCCTACGAGCAGTACTTC; cdr3_aa: CASSLRVFLAGEAYEQYF
j_call: TRBJ2-1; v_call: TRBV2; d_call: TRBD1; clone_size: few; cdr3_nt: TGTGCCAGCAGTGAAAAGGCAGGGGGCTCCTACAATGAGCAGTTCTTC; cdr3_aa: CASSEKAGGSYNEQFF
j_call: TRBJ1-5; v_call: TRBV6-5; d_call: -; clone_size: few; cdr3_nt: TGTGCCAGCAGGAGGAGTAGCAATCAGCCCCAGCATTTT; cdr3_aa: CASRRSSNQPQHF
j_call: TRBJ2-7; v_call: TRBV9; d_call: -; clone_size: -; cdr3_nt: TGTGCCGGCAGCGTAGTATCGGGGACCGAGCAGTACTTC; cdr3_aa: CAGSVVSGTEQYF
j_call: TRBJ2-1; v_call: TRBV11-2; d_call: TRBD2; clone_size: -; cdr3_nt: TGTGCCAGCAGCTTAGGGAAGCGGGGGGCCCTCTACAATGAGCAGTTCTTC; cdr3_aa: CASSLGKRGALYNEQFF
j_call: TRBJ2-3; v_call: TRBV7-6; d_call: TRBD2; clone_size: -; cdr3_nt: TGTGCCAGCAGCTTGGGGGTAGCGGGGGATCTCAACCCTTTCACAGATACGCAGTATTTT; cdr3_aa: CASSLGVAGDLNPFTDTQYF
j_call: TRBJ2-7; v_call: TRBV7-2; d_call: TRBD1; clone_size: -; cdr3_nt: TGTGCCAGCAGCGTGGGACAGGCGATCGCCTACGAGCAGTACTTC; cdr3_aa: CASSVGQAIAYEQYF
j_call: TRBJ2-7; v_call: TRBV10-3; d_call: -; clone_size: few; cdr3_nt: TGTGCCATCAGTGAAAGGGACCTCGGCGAGCAGTACTTC; cdr3_aa: CAISERDLGEQYF
j_call: TRBJ2-3; v_call: TRBV15; d_call: -; clone_size: few; cdr3_nt: TGTGCCACCAGCCCAGTAAGCCTCACAGATACGCAGTATTTT; cdr3_aa: CATSPVSLTDTQYF
j_call: TRBJ1-1; v_call: TRBV11-1; d_call: -; clone_size: many; cdr3_nt: TGTGCCAGCAGCCCCAGGACAGTCAGCCGGGCTTTCTTT; cdr3_aa: CASSPRTVSRAFF
j_call: TRBJ2-4; v_call: TRBV20-1; d_call: TRBD1; clone_size: -; cdr3_nt: TGCAGTGCTCCTGGGACAGGGGTGGGGGAGCAGTACTTC; cdr3_aa: CSAPGTGVGEQYF
j_call: TRBJ1-2; v_call: TRBV20-1; d_call: -; clone_size: -; cdr3_nt: TGCAGTGCTAGCCGGGACCTTTTAGGCTACACCTTC; cdr3_aa: CSASRDLLGYTF
j_call: TRBJ1-2; v_call: TRBV7-2; d_call: TRBD1; clone_size: many; cdr3_nt: TGTGCCAGCAGCCGGAGAGGTGGACAGGGAGTGGGCTACACCTTC; cdr3_aa: CASSRRGGQGVGYTF
j_call: TRBJ1-2; v_call: TRBV7-3; d_call: -; clone_size: few; cdr3_nt: TGTGCCAGCAGCCCCGGTCCGGGAAACTATGGCTACACCTTC; cdr3_aa: CASSPGPGNYGYTF
j_call: TRBJ1-1; v_call: TRBV11-2; d_call: TRBD1; clone_size: -; cdr3_nt: TGTGCCAGCAGCTTAGACCTCAGGGGGCGATTAACTGAAGCTTTCTTT; cdr3_aa: CASSLDLRGRLTEAFF
j_call: TRBJ2-1; v_call: TRBV6-6; d_call: TRBD2; clone_size: -; cdr3_nt: TGTGCCAGCAGGGCTAGCGGGGGGGCAGATGAGCAGTTCTTC; cdr3_aa: CASRASGGADEQFF
j_call: TRBJ2-7; v_call: TRBV5-1; d_call: TRBD2; clone_size: many; cdr3_nt: TGCGCCAGCAGCCTAACTAGCGCCTCCTACGAGCAGTACTTC; cdr3_aa: CASSLTSASYEQYF
j_call: TRBJ2-1; v_call: TRBV6-5; d_call: -; clone_size: -; cdr3_nt: TGTGCCAGCAGATTCTTTGGGACCTCCTACAATGAGCAGTTCTTC; cdr3_aa: CASRFFGTSYNEQFF
j_call: TRBJ1-2; v_call: TRBV29-1; d_call: -; clone_size: few; cdr3_nt: TGCAGCGTTGACACAGGCTATGGCTACACCTTC; cdr3_aa: CSVDTGYGYTF
j_call: TRBJ2-1; v_call: TRBV20-1; d_call: -; clone_size: -; cdr3_nt: TGCAGTGCTAGAGAGAGGGGGGGCCTGGGTGAGCAGTTCTTC; cdr3_aa: CSARERGGLGEQFF
j_call: TRBJ2-1; v_call: TRBV4-3; d_call: -; clone_size: -; cdr3_nt: TGCGCCAGCAGCCTGTCGGGGGTGAGGGATGAGCAGTTCTTC; cdr3_aa: CASSLSGVRDEQFF
j_call: TRBJ2-5; v_call: TRBV15; d_call: -; clone_size: many; cdr3_nt: TGTGCCACCAGCAGAGATCGAGGGGGAGGGGGAGAGACCCAGTACTTC; cdr3_aa: CATSRDRGGGGETQYF
j_call: TRBJ1-1; v_call: TRBV6-1; d_call: -; clone_size: -; cdr3_nt: TGTGCCATTCGGTTGATTGGAGACACTGAAGCTTTCTTT; cdr3_aa: CAIRLIGDTEAFF
j_call: TRBJ2-2; v_call: TRBV5-1; d_call: -; clone_size: -; cdr3_nt: TGCGCCAGCAGCTTGGACACTGGGGAACTAGGCGGCGGGGAGCTGTTTTTT; cdr3_aa: CASSLDTGELGGGELFF
j_call: TRBJ2-1; v_call: TRBV2; d_call: -; clone_size: -; cdr3_nt: TGTGCCAGCAGTGAAGAGGACTTCTCCTACAATGAGCAGTTCTTC; cdr3_aa: CASSEEDFSYNEQFF
j_call: TRBJ2-1; v_call: TRBV20-1; d_call: -; clone_size: few; cdr3_nt: TGCAGTGCTAGTGTAGGTAGCTCCAATGAGCAGTTCTTC; cdr3_aa: CSASVGSSNEQFF
j_call: TRBJ1-2; v_call: TRBV7-2; d_call: -; clone_size: few; cdr3_nt: TGTGCCAGCAGCTATCGGCCCTATAACTATGGCTACACCTTC; cdr3_aa: CASSYRPYNYGYTF
j_call: TRBJ2-5; v_call: TRBV20-1; d_call: -; clone_size: few; cdr3_nt: TGCAGTGTCCAAGAGACCCAGTACTTC; cdr3_aa: CSVQETQYF
j_call: TRBJ1-2; v_call: TRBV4-2; d_call: -; clone_size: -; cdr3_nt: TGTGCCAGCAGCCAAGATAGCCGGACAGCTCCATCGTATGGCTACACCTTC; cdr3_aa: CASSQDSRTAPSYGYTF
j_call: TRBJ1-5; v_call: TRBV7-6; d_call: -; clone_size: -; cdr3_nt: TGTGCCAGCAGCTTAGGGCCAGGGTTTGGGAATCAGCCCCAGCATTTT; cdr3_aa: CASSLGPGFGNQPQHF